This T cell receptor (beta chain) comes out of a study of T cells in Graves' hyperthyroidism and ophthalmopathy. TCR beta CDR3 region amplification was performed from RNA transcripts. A first-round RT-PCR of the TCR CDR3 used the HTBI primer set. TCRdb re-called the multiplex PCR reads with MiXCR, one entry per CDR3 protein. The table lists hundreds of thousands of distinct CDR3 sequences, 15% to 20% of them singletons, with 15% to 20% in the top ten. If no ophthalmopathy progression occurred within 18 months, Graves' hyperthyroidism was stable. Each diagnosis drew on symptoms, thyroxine, TRAb, thyroid ultrasound and orbital computed tomography findings. Germline V lookup: CDR1 SGHDT, CDR2 YYEEEE. The CDR3 consists of 16 residues. Between the trimmed V and J ends, which lost 4 bases and 2 bases, there was a span of 19 bases.

This clonotype originated in a woman aged 18-29 years with Graves' hyperthyroidism. Sequencing was performed on blood. The chain carries TRBV5-6 and TRBJ2-7; D unresolved. CDR3 sequence (DNA): TGTGCCAGCAGCCTCCTGCCCGTCGGCAGTCCCTACGAGCAGTACTTC. Translation gives CASSLLPVGSPYEQYF.